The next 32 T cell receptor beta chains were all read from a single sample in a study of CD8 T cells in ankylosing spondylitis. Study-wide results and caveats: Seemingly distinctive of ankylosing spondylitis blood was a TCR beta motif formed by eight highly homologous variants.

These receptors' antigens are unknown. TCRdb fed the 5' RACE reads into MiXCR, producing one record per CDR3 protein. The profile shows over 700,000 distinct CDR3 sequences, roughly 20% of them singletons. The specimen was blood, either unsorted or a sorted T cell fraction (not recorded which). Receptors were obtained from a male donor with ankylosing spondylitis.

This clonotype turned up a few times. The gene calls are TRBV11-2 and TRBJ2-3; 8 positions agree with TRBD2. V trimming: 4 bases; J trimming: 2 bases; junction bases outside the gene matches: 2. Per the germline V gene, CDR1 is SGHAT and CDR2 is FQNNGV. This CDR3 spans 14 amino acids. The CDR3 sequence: CASSYSGDTDTQYF. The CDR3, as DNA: TGTGCCAGCAGCTATAGCGGGGACACAGATACGCAGTATTTT.

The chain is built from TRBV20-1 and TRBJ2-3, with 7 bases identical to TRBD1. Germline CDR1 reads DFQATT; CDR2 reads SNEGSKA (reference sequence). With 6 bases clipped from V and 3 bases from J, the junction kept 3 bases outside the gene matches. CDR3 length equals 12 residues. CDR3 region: CSAPGQTDTQYF. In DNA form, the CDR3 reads TGCAGTGCCCCGGGACAGACAGATACGCAGTATTTT.

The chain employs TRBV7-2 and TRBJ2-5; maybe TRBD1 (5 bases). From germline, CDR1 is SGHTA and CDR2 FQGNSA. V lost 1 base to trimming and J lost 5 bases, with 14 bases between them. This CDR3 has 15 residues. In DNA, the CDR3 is TGTGCCAGCAGCTTAGTCGCAGGGTTCTTCGAGACCCAGTACTTC. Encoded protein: CASSLVAGFFETQYF.

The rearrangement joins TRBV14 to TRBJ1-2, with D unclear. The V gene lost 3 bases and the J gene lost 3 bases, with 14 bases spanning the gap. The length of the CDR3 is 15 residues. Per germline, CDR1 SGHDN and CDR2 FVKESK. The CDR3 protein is CASSHASGRDYGYTF. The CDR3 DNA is TGTGCCAGCAGCCATGCAAGCGGGAGAGACTATGGCTACACCTTC.

CDR3 sequence: CSARVPGPQETQYF. CDR3 DNA: TGCAGTGCTAGAGTACCGGGCCCACAAGAGACCCAGTACTTC. The chain employs TRBV20-1 and TRBJ2-5; D is unclear. This CDR3 contains 14 residues. V lost 1 base, J lost 2 bases, and 11 bases lay in between. Per germline, CDR1 DFQATT and CDR2 SNEGSKA (reference sequence).

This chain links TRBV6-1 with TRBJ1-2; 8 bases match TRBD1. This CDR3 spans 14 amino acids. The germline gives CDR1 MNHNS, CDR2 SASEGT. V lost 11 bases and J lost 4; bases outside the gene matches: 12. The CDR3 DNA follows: TGTGCCGGGACCTCAGGGGGCGGCCCCTATGGCTACACCTTC. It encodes CAGTSGGGPYGYTF.

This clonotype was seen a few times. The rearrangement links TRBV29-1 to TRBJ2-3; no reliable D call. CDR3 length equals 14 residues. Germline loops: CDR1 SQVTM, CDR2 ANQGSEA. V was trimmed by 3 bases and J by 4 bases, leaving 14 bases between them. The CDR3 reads CSVDEWGIADTQYF. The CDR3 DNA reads TGCAGCGTTGACGAGTGGGGTATAGCAGATACGCAGTATTTT.

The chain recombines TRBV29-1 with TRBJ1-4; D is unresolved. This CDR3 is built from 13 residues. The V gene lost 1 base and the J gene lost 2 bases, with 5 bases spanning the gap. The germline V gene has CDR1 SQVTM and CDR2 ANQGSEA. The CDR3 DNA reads TGCAGCGTTGAAGGTCAGACTAATGAAAAACTGTTTTTT. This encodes CSVEGQTNEKLFF.

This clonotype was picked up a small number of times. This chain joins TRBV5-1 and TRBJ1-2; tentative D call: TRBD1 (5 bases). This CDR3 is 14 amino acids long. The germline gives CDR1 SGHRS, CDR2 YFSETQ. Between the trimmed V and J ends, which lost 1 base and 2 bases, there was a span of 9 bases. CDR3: CASSLWQGNYGYTF. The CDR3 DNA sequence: TGCGCCAGCAGCTTGTGGCAGGGAAACTATGGCTACACCTTC.

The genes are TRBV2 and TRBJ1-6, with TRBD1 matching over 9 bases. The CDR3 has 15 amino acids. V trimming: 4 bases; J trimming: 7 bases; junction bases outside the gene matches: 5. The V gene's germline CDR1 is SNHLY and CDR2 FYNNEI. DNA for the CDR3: TGTGCCAGCAGTGGCCGAGGGACAGGGAATTCACCCCTCCACTTT. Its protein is CASSGRGTGNSPLHF.

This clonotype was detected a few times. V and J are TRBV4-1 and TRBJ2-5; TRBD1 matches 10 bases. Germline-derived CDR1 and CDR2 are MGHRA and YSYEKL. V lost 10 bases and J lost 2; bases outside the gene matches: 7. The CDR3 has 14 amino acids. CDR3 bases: TGCGCCACCCCCCGGGACAGGGGACAAGAGACCCAGTACTTC. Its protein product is CATPRDRGQETQYF.

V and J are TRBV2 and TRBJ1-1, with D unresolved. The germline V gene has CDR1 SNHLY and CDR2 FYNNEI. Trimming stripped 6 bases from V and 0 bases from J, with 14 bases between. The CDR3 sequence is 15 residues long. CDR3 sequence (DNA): TGTGCCAGCAGCGTGGCAGAACTTATGAACACTGAAGCTTTCTTT. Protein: CASSVAELMNTEAFF.

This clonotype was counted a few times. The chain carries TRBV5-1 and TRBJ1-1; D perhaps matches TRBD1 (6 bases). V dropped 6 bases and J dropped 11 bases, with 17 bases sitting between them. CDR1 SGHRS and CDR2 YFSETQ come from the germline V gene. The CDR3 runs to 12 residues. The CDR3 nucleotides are TGCGCCAGCAACCTCAACAGGGTGAAGGCTTTCTTT. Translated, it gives CASNLNRVKAFF.

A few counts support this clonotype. CDR3 residues: CASSYHGQPQHF. Here the CDR3 DNA reads TGTGCCAGCAGTTACCACGGGCAGCCCCAGCATTTT. V usage is TRBV6-2 or TRBV6-3 and J usage is TRBJ1-5, with D unclear. CDR3 size: 12 residues. The V end lost 2 bases, the J end lost 7 bases, and 6 bases lay between the germline ends. Germline CDR1 and CDR2: MNHEY and SVGEGT.

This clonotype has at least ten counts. In DNA form, the CDR3 reads TGCAGTGCCAATTCGCCGGGACACGGCTCCTACGAGCAGTACTTC. Amino acids: CSANSPGHGSYEQYF. This chain connects TRBV20-1 to TRBJ2-7; D is possibly TRBD1 (6 bases). CDR1 is DFQATT, CDR2 SNEGSKA, per germline (reference sequence). The V and J ends lost 6 bases and 0 bases respectively, with 18 bases between them. CDR3 length: 15 residues.

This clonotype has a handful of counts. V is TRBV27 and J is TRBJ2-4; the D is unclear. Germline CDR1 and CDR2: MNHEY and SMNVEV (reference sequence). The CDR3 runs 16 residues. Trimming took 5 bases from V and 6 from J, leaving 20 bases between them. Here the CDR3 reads CASSPKPSWDGNIQYF. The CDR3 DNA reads TGTGCCAGCAGTCCCAAACCGTCTTGGGATGGAAACATTCAGTACTTC.

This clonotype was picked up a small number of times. CDR3 region: CASSPESGKNIQYF. The CDR3 DNA sequence: TGTGCCAGCAGCCCTGAATCGGGCAAAAACATTCAGTACTTC. V usage is TRBV7-9 and J usage is TRBJ2-4; the D is unclear. Trimming removed 5 bases from V and 3 bases from J, with 11 bases in between. The CDR3 sequence is 14 residues long. The germline CDR1 and CDR2 sequences are SEHNR and FQNEAQ (reference sequence).

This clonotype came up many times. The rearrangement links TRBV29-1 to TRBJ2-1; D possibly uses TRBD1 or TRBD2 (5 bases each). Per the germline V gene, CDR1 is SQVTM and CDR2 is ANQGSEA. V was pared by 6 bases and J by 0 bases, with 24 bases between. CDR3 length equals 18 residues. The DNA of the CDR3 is TGCAGCGTCCTAGAGGGGTACAGCTCCTCGAGCTCCTACAATGAGCAGTTCTTC. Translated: CSVLEGYSSSSSYNEQFF.

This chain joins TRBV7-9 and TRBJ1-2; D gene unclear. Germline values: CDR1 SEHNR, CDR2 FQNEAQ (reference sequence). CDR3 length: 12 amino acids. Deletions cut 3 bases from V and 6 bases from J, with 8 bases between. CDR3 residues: CASSFAVDGYTF. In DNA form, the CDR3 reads TGTGCCAGCAGCTTCGCCGTTGATGGCTACACCTTC. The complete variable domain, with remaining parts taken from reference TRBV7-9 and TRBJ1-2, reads DTGVSQNPRHKITKRGQNVTFRCDPISEHNRLYWYRQTLGQGPEFLTYFQNEAQLEKSRLLSDRFSAERPKGSFSTLEIQRTEQGDSAMYLCASSFAVDGYTFGSGTRLTVV.

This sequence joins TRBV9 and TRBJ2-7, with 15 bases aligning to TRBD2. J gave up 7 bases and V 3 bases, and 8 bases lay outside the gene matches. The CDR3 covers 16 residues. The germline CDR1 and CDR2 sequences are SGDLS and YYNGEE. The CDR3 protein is CASSAEGLAGGSEQYF. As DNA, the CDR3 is TGTGCCAGCAGCGCTGAAGGACTAGCGGGAGGGTCGGAGCAGTACTTC.

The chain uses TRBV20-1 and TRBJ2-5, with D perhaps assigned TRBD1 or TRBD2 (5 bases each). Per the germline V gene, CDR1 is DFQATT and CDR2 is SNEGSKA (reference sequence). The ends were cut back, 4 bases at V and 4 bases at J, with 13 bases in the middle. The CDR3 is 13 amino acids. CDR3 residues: CSATGPTRETQYF. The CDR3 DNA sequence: TGCAGTGCTACGGGACCCACACGAGAGACCCAGTACTTC.

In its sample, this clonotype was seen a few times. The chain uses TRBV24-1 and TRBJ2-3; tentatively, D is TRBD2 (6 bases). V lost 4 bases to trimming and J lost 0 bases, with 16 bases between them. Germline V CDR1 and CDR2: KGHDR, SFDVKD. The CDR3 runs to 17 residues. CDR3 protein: CATSDLPGGTSTDTQYF. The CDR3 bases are TGTGCCACCAGTGACCTCCCCGGGGGAACTAGCACAGATACGCAGTATTTT.

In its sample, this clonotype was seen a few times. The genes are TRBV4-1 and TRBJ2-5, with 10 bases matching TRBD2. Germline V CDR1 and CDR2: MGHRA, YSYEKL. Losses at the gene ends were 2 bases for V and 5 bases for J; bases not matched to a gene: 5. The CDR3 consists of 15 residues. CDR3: CASSQQTSGWETQYF. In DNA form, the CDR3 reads TGCGCCAGCAGCCAACAGACTAGCGGGTGGGAGACCCAGTACTTC.

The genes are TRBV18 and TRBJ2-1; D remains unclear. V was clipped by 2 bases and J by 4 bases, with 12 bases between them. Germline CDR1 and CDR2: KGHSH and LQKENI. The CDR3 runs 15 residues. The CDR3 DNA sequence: TGTGCCAGCTCACCATTAGGGTTTGGTTACAATGAGCAGTTCTTC. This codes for CASSPLGFGYNEQFF. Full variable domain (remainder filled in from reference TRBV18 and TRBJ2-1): NAGVMQNPRHLVRRRGQEARLRCSPMKGHSHVYWYRQLPEEGLKFMVYLQKENIIDESGMPKERFSAEFPKEGPSILRIQQVVRGDSAAYFCASSPLGFGYNEQFFGPGTRLTVL.

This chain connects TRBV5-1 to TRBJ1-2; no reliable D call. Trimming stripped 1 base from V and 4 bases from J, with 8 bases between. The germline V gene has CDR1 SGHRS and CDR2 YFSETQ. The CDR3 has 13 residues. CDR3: CASSLTSSYGYTF. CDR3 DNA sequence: TGCGCCAGCAGCTTGACCAGCAGCTATGGCTACACCTTC.

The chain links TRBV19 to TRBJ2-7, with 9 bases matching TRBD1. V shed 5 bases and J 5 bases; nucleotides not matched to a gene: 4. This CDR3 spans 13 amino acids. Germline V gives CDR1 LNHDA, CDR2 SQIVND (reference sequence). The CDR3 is CASSYRGLDEQYF. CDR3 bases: TGTGCCAGTAGTTACAGGGGGCTTGACGAGCAGTACTTC.

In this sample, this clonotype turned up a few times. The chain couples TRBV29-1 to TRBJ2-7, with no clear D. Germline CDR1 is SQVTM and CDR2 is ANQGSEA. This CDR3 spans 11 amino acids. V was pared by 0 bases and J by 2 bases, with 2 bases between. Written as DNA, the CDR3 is TGCAGCGTTGAAGATGCCTACGAGCAGTACTTC. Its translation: CSVEDAYEQYF.

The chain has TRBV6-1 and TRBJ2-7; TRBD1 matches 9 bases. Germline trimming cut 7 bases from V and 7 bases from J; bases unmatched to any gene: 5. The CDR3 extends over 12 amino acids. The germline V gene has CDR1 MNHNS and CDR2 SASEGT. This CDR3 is CASTSGQGEQYF. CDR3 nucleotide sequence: TGTGCCAGCACCTCGGGACAGGGAGAGCAGTACTTC.

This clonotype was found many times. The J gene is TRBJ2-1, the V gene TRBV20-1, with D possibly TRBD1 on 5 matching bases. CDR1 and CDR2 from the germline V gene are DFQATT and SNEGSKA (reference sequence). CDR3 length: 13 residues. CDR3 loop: CSVYQAKGYEQFF. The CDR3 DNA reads TGCAGCGTGTACCAAGCAAAGGGGTATGAGCAGTTCTTC.

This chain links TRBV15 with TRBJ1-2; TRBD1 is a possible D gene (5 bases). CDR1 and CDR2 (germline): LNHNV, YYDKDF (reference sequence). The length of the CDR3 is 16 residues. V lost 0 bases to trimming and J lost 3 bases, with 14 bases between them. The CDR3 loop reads CATSRDLGDYDYGYTF. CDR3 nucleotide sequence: TGTGCCACCAGCAGAGATCTCGGGGACTACGACTATGGCTACACCTTC.

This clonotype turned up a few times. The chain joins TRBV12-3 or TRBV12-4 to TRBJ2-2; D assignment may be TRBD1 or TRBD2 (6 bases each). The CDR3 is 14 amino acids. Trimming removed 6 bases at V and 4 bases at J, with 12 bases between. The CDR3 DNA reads TGTGCCAGCAGGGGGGGACACCCCACCGGGGAGCTGTTTTTT. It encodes CASRGGHPTGELFF.

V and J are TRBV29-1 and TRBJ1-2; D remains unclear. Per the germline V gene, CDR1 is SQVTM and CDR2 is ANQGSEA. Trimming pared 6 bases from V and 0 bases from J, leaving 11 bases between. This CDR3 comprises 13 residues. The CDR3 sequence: CSVDGQTNYGYTF. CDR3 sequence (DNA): TGCAGCGTAGACGGCCAAACTAACTATGGCTACACCTTC.